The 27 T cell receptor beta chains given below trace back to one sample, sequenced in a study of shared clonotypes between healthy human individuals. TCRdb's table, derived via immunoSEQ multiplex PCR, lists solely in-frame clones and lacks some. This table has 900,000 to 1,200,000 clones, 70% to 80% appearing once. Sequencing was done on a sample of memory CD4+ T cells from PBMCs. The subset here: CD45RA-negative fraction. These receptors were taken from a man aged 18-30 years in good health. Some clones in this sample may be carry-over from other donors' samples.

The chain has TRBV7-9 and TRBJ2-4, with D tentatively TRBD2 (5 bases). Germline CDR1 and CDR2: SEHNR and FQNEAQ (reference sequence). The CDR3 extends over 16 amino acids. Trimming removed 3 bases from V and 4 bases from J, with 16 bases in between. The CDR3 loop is CASSFFGNPIKNIQYF. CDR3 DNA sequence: TGTGCCAGCAGCTTCTTCGGGAACCCCATAAAAAACATTCAGTACTTC.

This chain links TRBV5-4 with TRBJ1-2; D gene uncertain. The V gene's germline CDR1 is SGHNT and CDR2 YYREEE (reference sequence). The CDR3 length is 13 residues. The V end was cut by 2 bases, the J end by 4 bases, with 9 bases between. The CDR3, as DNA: TGTGCCAGCAGCTTTTCTTTTGCCTATGGCTACACCTTC. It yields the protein CASSFSFAYGYTF.

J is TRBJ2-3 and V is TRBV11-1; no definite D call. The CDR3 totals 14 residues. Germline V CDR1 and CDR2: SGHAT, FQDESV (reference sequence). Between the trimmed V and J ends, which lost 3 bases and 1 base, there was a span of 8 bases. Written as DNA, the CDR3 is TGTGCCAGCAGCTTTGGCGGTCGCACAGATACGCAGTATTTT. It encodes CASSFGGRTDTQYF.

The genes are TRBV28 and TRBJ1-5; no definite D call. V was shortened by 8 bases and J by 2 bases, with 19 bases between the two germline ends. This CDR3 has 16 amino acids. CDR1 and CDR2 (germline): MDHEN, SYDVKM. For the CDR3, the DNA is TGTGCCAGCTCCTGGCTTGGATCCGGAGGCAATCAGCCCCAGCATTTT. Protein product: CASSWLGSGGNQPQHF.

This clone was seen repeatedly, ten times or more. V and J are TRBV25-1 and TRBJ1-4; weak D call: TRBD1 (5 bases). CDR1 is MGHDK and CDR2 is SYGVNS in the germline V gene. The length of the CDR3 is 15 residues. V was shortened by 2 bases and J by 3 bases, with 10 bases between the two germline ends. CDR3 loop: CASSETTGANEKLFF. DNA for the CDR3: TGTGCCAGCAGTGAAACCACAGGTGCTAATGAAAAACTGTTTTTT.

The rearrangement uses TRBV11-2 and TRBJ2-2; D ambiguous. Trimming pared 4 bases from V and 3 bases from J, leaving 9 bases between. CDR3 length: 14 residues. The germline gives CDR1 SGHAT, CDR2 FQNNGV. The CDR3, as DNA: TGTGCCAGCAGCTCTCTCCTGGACACCGGGGAGCTGTTTTTT. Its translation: CASSSLLDTGELFF.

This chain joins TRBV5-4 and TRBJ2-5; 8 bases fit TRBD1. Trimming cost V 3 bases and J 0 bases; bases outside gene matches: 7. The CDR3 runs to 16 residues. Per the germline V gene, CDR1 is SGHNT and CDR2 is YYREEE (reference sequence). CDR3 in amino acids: CASSWGGTGYQETQYF. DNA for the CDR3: TGTGCCAGCAGCTGGGGTGGGACAGGCTACCAAGAGACCCAGTACTTC.

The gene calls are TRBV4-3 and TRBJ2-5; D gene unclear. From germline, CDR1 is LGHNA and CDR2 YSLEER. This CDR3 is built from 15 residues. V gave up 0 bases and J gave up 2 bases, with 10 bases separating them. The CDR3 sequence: CASSQDRNKQETQYF. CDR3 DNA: TGCGCCAGCAGCCAAGATCGGAACAAACAAGAGACCCAGTACTTC.

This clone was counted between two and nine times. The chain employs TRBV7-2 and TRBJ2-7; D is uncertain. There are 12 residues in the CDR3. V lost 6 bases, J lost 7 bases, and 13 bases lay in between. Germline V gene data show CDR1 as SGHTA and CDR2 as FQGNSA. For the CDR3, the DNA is TGTGCCAGCAGGATTAATGTCGGGGAGCAGTACTTC. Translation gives CASRINVGEQYF.

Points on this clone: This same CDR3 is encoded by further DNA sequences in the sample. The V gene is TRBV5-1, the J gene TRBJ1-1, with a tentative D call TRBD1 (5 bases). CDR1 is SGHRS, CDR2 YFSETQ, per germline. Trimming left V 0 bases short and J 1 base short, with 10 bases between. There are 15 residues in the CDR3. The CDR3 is CASSLVAGQNTEAFF. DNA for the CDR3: TGCGCCAGCAGCTTGGTTGCAGGGCAGAACACTGAAGCTTTCTTT.

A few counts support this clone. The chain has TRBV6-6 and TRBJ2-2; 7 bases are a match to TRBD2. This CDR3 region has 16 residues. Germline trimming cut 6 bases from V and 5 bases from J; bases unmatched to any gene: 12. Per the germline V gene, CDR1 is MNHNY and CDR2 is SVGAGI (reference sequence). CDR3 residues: CASRLGEGRRTGELFF. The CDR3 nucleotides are TGTGCCAGCAGGCTGGGGGAGGGCCGGAGGACCGGGGAGCTGTTTTTT.

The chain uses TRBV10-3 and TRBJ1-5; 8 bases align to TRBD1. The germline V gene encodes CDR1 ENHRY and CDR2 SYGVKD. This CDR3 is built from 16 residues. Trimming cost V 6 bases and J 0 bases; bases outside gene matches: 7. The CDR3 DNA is TGTGCCATCAGCGCACAGGGGGGCTATAGCAATCAGCCCCAGCATTTT. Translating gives CAISAQGGYSNQPQHF.

In nucleotides, the CDR3 is TGTGCCAGCAGTGAAGAGGGCATCGGATCCCAGCATTTT. Translating it yields CASSEEGIGSQHF. V usage is TRBV2 and J usage is TRBJ1-5, with D hard to call. Germline CDR1 SNHLY, CDR2 FYNNEI. Trimming removed 1 base at V and 11 bases at J, with 12 bases between. There are 13 residues in the CDR3.

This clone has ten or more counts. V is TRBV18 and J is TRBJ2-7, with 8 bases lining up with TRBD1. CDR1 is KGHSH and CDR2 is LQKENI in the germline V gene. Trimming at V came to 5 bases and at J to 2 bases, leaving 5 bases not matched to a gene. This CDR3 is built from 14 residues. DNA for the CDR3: TGTGCCAGCTCAGCGACAGGGGAGCCCTACGAGCAGTACTTC. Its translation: CASSATGEPYEQYF.

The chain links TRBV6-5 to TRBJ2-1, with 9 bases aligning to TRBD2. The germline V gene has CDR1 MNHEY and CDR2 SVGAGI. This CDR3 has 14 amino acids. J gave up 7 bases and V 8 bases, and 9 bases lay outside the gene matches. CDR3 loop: CASRGREGRNEQFF. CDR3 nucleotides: TGTGCCAGCCGCGGGCGGGAGGGTCGTAATGAGCAGTTCTTC.

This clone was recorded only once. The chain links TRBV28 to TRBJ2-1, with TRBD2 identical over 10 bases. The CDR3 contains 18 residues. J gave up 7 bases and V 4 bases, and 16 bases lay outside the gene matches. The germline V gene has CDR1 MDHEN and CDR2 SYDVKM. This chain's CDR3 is CASSSRPLRASGSNEQFF. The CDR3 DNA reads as TGTGCCAGCAGTTCCCGCCCCCTTCGGGCTAGCGGGAGTAATGAGCAGTTCTTC.

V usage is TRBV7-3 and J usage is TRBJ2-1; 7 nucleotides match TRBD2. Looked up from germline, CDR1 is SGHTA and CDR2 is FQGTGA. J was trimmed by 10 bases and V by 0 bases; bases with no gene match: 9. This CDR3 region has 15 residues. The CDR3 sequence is CASSLTGRAGDEQFF. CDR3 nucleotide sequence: TGTGCCAGCAGCTTAACGGGGAGGGCCGGGGACGAGCAGTTCTTC.

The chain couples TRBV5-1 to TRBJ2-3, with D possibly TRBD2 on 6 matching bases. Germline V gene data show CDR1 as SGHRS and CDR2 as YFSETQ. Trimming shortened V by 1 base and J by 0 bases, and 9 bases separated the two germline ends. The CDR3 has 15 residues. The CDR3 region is CASSLLATSTDTQYF. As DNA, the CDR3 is TGCGCCAGCAGCTTGCTAGCGACTAGCACAGATACGCAGTATTTT.

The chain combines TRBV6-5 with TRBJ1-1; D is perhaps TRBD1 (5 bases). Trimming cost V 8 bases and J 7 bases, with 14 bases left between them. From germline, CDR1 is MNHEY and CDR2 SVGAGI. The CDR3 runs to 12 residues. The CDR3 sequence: CASGTRGREAFF. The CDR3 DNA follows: TGTGCCAGCGGGACGAGGGGCCGTGAAGCTTTCTTT.

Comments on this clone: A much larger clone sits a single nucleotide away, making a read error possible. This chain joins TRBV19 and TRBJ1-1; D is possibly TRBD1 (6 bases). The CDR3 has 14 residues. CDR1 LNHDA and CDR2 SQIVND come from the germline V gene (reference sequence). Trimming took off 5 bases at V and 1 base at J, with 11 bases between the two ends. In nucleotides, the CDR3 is TGTGCCAGTAGTGTCGGACAGAAGAACACTGAAGCTTTCTTT. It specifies CASSVGQKNTEAFF.

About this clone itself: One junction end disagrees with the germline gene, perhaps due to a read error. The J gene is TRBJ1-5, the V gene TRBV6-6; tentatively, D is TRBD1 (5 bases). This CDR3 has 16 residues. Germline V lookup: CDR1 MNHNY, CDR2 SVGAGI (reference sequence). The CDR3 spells CASSNSAGKGNQPQHF. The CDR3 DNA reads TGTGCCAGCAGTAACTCGGCAGGGAAAGGCAATCAGCCCCAGCATTTT.

In nucleotides, the CDR3 is TGCAGCGCCGCCGGGATTTCACAAGAGACCCAGTACTTC. It is translated as CSAAGISQETQYF. The chain links TRBV29-1 to TRBJ2-5, with D perhaps matching TRBD2 (5 bases). V was pared by 7 bases and J by 2 bases, with 14 bases between. Germline CDR1 reads SQVTM; CDR2 reads ANQGSEA. The CDR3 covers 13 residues.

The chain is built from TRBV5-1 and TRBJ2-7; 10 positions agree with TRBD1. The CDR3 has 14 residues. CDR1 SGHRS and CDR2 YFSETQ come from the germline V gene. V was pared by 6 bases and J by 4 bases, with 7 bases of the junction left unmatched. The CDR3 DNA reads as TGCGCCAGCAACCGGGACAGGGGTGTGTACGAGCAGTACTTC. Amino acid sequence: CASNRDRGVYEQYF.

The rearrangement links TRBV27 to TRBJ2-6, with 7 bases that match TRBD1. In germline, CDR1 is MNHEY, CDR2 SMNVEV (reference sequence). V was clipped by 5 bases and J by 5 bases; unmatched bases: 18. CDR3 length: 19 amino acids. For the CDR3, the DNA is TGTGCCAGCAGTCCAGACCGACAGGGCCGTTACGGGAGGGCCAACGTCCTGACTTTC. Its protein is CASSPDRQGRYGRANVLTF.

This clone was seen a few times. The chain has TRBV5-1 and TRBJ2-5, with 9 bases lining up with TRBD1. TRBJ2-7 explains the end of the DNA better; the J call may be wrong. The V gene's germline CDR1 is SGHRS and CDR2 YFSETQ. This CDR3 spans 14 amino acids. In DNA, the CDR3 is TGCGCCAGCAGGACCGGGACAGGGAATACCGAGCAGTACTTC. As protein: CASRTGTGNTEQYF.

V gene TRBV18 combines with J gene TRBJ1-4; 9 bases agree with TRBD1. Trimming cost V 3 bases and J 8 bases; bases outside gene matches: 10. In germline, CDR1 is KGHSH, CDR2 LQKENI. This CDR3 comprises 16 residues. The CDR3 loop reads CASSPGQGGGGEKLFF. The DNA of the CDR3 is TGTGCCAGCTCACCGGGACAGGGAGGAGGTGGCGAAAAACTGTTTTTT.

This chain's CDR3 is CASSRGQGALPGELFF. The CDR3 coding sequence is TGTGCCAGCAGCAGGGGACAGGGCGCGCTTCCCGGGGAGCTGTTTTTT. The J gene is TRBJ2-2, the V gene TRBV5-4, with TRBD1 identical over 9 bases. The germline CDR1 and CDR2 sequences are SGHNT and YYREEE (reference sequence). V was pared by 4 bases and J by 6 bases, with 10 bases of the junction left unmatched. The CDR3 spans 16 residues.